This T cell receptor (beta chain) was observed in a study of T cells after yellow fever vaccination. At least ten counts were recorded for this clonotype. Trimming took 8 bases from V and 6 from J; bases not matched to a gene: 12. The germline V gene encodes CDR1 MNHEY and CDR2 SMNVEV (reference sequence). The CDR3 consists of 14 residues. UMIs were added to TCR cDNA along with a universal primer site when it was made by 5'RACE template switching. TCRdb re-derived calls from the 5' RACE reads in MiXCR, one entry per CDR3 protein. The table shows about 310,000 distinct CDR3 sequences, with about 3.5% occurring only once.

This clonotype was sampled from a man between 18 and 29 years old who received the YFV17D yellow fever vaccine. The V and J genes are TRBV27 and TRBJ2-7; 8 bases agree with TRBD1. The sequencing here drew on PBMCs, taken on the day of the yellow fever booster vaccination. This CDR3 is CASREDRECCEQYF. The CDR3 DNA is TGTGCCAGCCGTGAGGACAGGGAATGTTGCGAGCAGTACTTC.